These 4 T cell receptor beta chains share one sample of origin, sequenced in a study of chemoradiotherapy in HPV16-positive cancers. Data came from immunoSEQ multiplex PCR; TCRdb stores just in-frame clones and leaves some out. This sample carries around 6,200 clones, about 83% of them seen once, and the ten largest clones take 5.5% to 6.5%. The sequenced sample was tumor tissue, obtained from a patient who underwent chemoradiotherapy. The receptors derive from a human donor with HPV-associated anogenital cancer.

This chain uses TRBV19 with TRBJ2-1; 12 positions agree with TRBD2. J gave up 7 bases and V 3 bases, and 4 bases lay outside the gene matches. CDR1 is LNHDA and CDR2 is SQIVND in the germline V gene (reference sequence). The CDR3 is 15 residues long. CDR3 protein: CASSMTSGSTNEQFF. CDR3 nucleotide sequence: TGTGCCAGTAGTATGACTAGCGGGAGTACGAATGAGCAGTTCTTC.

The gene calls are TRBV6-1 and TRBJ2-3; TRBD2 is a possible D gene (5 bases). Trimming left V 2 bases short and J 3 bases short, with 9 bases between. There are 14 residues in the CDR3. CDR1 and CDR2 from the germline V gene are MNHNS and SASEGT. The CDR3 is CASSELRETDTQYF. In DNA form, the CDR3 reads TGTGCCAGCAGTGAATTGAGGGAGACAGATACGCAGTATTTT.

The V call is TRBV4-1, the J call TRBJ2-7, with D perhaps matching TRBD2 (6 bases). Germline CDR1 reads MGHRA; CDR2 reads YSYEKL. This CDR3 spans 15 amino acids. V gave up 0 bases and J gave up 5 bases, with 14 bases separating them. The CDR3 nucleotides read TGCGCCAGCAGCCAAGATGTTGCCCCGGGGGACGAGCAGTACTTC. The encoded protein is CASSQDVAPGDEQYF.

This chain connects TRBV19 to TRBJ1-5; 9 bases are shared with TRBD1. CDR1 and CDR2 from the germline V gene are LNHDA and SQIVND (reference sequence). The J segment lost 4 bases and the V segment lost 6 bases, leaving 7 bases of the junction unmatched. There are 15 residues in the CDR3. As DNA, the CDR3 is TGTGCCAGTAGCAAAACAGGGGGCGGAAATCAGCCCCAGCATTTT. Its protein product is CASSKTGGGNQPQHF.